The sequence of this T cell receptor beta chain was determined in a study of cytomegalovirus exposure and HLA in healthy donors. Whole-study findings and limits: Cytomegalovirus-associated status was assigned to some 180 TCR beta chains.

Concerning this clone: The antigen remains undetermined. Other DNA sequences within the sample encode an identical CDR3.

The PCR employed 60 Vbeta primers together with 13 Jbeta primers. The repertoire was sequenced with immunoSEQ multiplex PCR; TCRdb's copy has only in-frame clones and lacks some. The table includes some 120,000 clones, roughly 80% detected once. This CDR3 spans 15 amino acids. Germline V gene lookup returns CDR1 SGHDT and CDR2 YYEEEE. Trimming removed 8 bases from V and 9 bases from J, with 21 bases in between. This chain connects TRBV5-6 to TRBJ1-6, with D perhaps TRBD1 (6 bases). The sequenced sample was PBMCs. The clonotype originates from a woman aged 40 to 55 in good health and CMV-seronegative. DNA of the CDR3: TGTGCCAGTAGCGCAGTGCAGGGGAAGGGTTCACCCCTCCACTTT. This codes for CASSAVQGKGSPLHF.